This T cell receptor beta chain was profiled in a study of vaccination effects on CD4 cells after COVID-19. As for the study in general: Participants were given two doses of BNT162b2 or mRNA-1273 vaccine. Points from the study as a whole: Clones from infection and from vaccination both contracted markedly late after vaccination. In convalescents, spike-reactive clones (those seen post-vaccine) were mainly new vaccine-induced clones.

V dropped 4 bases and J dropped 0 bases, with 17 bases sitting between them. Germline loops: CDR1 KGHSH, CDR2 LQKENI. This CDR3 contains 17 residues. A note on this clone: Its antigen is unknown.

Before any sequencing was done, the ViraFEST assay used viral peptide pools to expand antigen-specific CD4+ T cells. The authors isolated CD4+ T cells after around nine days of culture. This person's SARS-CoV-2 infection, confirmed by PCR, occurred between March and December 2020. IL-2 medium supplanted half the medium on days 3 and 7. Sequencing used immunoSEQ multiplex PCR; TCRdb keeps in-frame clones, though not all of them. Among under 25,000 clones listed, 70% to 75% were seen once. V gene TRBV18 combines with J gene TRBJ2-3; either TRBD1 or TRBD2 may fit D (5 bases each). The receptor comes from a human donor who had a prior SARS-CoV-2 infection. Here the sequenced sample was CD4+ T cells from PBMCs cultured with SARS-CoV-2 spike peptides, taken before COVID-19 vaccination. CDR3 in DNA: TGTGCCAGCTCACGGGACCGCACAAGGTCTAGCACAGATACGCAGTATTTT. It translates to CASSRDRTRSSTDTQYF.